These 32 T cell receptor beta chains originate from one sample sequenced in a study of radiation and T cells in renal cell carcinoma. TCRdb's table, derived via immunoSEQ multiplex PCR, lists solely in-frame clones and lacks some. There are about 77,000 clones in the sample; approximately 87% occur only once, and more than 2% lies in the top ten. Time point meaning: blood 4 weeks post-SBRT, at nephrectomy. Treatment described: 15 Gy SBRT to primary tumor, nephrectomy 4 weeks later. Specimen: blood, collected from a patient whose treatment included radiotherapy and nephrectomy. These receptors were taken from a woman in her sixties or seventies with renal cell carcinoma.

The J gene is TRBJ1-4, the V gene TRBV7-6; 10 bases match TRBD1. Germline-derived CDR1 and CDR2 are SGHVS and FNYEAQ. The CDR3 is made up of 17 amino acids. The ends lost 4 bases at V and 0 bases at J; junction bases unmatched: 5. In DNA, the CDR3 is TGTGCCAGCAGCTGGGACAGGGGCGACGCAACTAATGAAAAACTGTTTTTT. It translates to CASSWDRGDATNEKLFF.

This clone came up a few times. V gene TRBV11-3 combines with J gene TRBJ2-1; D is perhaps TRBD1 (6 bases). Germline CDR1 reads SGHNT; CDR2 reads YENEEA. The CDR3 covers 18 residues. V was trimmed by 1 base and J by 0 bases, leaving 16 bases between them. This chain's CDR3 is CASSLGYRSGDSYNEQFF. CDR3 in DNA: TGTGCCAGCAGCTTAGGCTATCGTTCAGGGGACTCCTACAATGAGCAGTTCTTC.

The rearrangement joins TRBV7-8 to TRBJ1-3; the D is unclear. The V end lost 5 bases, the J end lost 0 bases, and 11 bases lay between the germline ends. The CDR3 is 15 amino acids. Germline V gene lookup returns CDR1 SGHVS and CDR2 FQNEAQ. CDR3 DNA: TGTGCCAGCAGCCCCCGACGGAACTCTGGAAACACCATATATTTT. As protein: CASSPRRNSGNTIYF.

The rearrangement links TRBV29-1 to TRBJ1-2; D gene uncertain. There are 13 residues in the CDR3. V lost 0 bases to trimming and J lost 7 bases, with 12 bases between them. CDR1 is SQVTM and CDR2 is ANQGSEA in the germline V gene. CDR3 in DNA: TGCAGCGTTGAAGAGCCTTCCCGGAGTGGCTACACCTTC. Translating gives CSVEEPSRSGYTF.

The J gene is TRBJ2-7, the V gene TRBV28; 8 bases agree with TRBD1. Germline CDR1 reads MDHEN; CDR2 reads SYDVKM. Trimming at V came to 7 bases and at J to 2 bases, leaving 7 bases not matched to a gene. The CDR3 spans 14 residues. The CDR3 DNA follows: TGTGCCAGCATACCCCAGGGGGCCCCCTACGAGCAGTACTTC. As protein: CASIPQGAPYEQYF.

The rearrangement uses TRBV6-1 and TRBJ2-3; D is ambiguous. Germline assignment: CDR1 MNHNS and CDR2 SASEGT. Trimming took off 8 bases at V and 11 bases at J, with 11 bases between the two ends. This CDR3 contains 10 residues. CDR3 DNA sequence: TGTGCCAGCGGGAACGGTTGGCAGTATTTT. Translating it yields CASGNGWQYF.

This clone was seen only a few times. V is TRBV4-1 and J is TRBJ2-1; D uncertain. V was cut by 8 bases and J by 7 bases, with 9 bases left in between. The CDR3 consists of 11 residues. Per germline, CDR1 MGHRA and CDR2 YSYEKL. The CDR3 DNA sequence: TGCGCCAGCCGACACGCAAATGAGCAGTTCTTC. Its protein product is CASRHANEQFF.

This chain joins TRBV15 and TRBJ2-7, with D perhaps matching TRBD1 (5 bases). Germline CDR1 and CDR2: LNHNV and YYDKDF (reference sequence). Trimming cost V 0 bases and J 0 bases, with 12 bases left between them. This CDR3 spans 16 amino acids. The CDR3 region is CATSRDKGLSSYEQYF. As DNA, the CDR3 is TGTGCCACCAGCAGAGATAAGGGGCTTAGCTCCTACGAGCAGTACTTC.

This clone is a singleton in its sample. This chain connects TRBV9 to TRBJ2-1; possible D gene TRBD2, 6 bases. The length of the CDR3 is 15 residues. Per the germline V gene, CDR1 is SGDLS and CDR2 is YYNGEE. The V end lost 0 bases, the J end lost 8 bases, and 15 bases lay between the germline ends. CDR3 sequence: CASSVEATRSHEQFF. As DNA, the CDR3 is TGTGCCAGCAGCGTAGAGGCGACTAGGTCTCATGAGCAGTTCTTC.

The chain carries TRBV6-5 and TRBJ2-7; D gene unclear. The germline CDR1 and CDR2 sequences are MNHEY and SVGAGI. V lost 0 bases to trimming and J lost 3 bases, with 9 bases between them. The CDR3 totals 14 residues. The CDR3 sequence is CASSYSVPIYEQYF. In DNA form, the CDR3 reads TGTGCCAGCAGTTACTCGGTGCCTATCTACGAGCAGTACTTC.

The chain is built from TRBV2 and TRBJ1-4; a weak D match, TRBD1 (5 bases). The CDR3 covers 16 residues. V gave up 4 bases and J gave up 0 bases, with 12 bases separating them. Germline V gives CDR1 SNHLY, CDR2 FYNNEI. CDR3 nucleotide sequence: TGTGCCAGCAGTGTAGGGGAGCCTTCAACTAATGAAAAACTGTTTTTT. Protein sequence: CASSVGEPSTNEKLFF.

The CDR3 DNA reads as TGTGCCAGCAGTGCTCGCCGGGACCACTTAACCGGGGATACGCAGTATTTT. This sequence encodes CASSARRDHLTGDTQYF. This chain joins TRBV6-1 and TRBJ2-3; D may correspond to TRBD1 or TRBD2 (5 bases each). Germline V gene lookup returns CDR1 MNHNS and CDR2 SASEGT. V lost 4 bases and J lost 6, with 23 bases in between. The CDR3 extends over 17 amino acids.

The gene calls are TRBV5-4 and TRBJ1-1, with TRBD1 matching over 7 bases. In germline, CDR1 is SGHNT, CDR2 YYREEE (reference sequence). The CDR3 runs 14 residues. The V and J ends lost 4 bases and 5 bases, in that order; junction bases with no gene match: 8. CDR3 protein: CASSTETGRTEAFF. The CDR3 nucleotides are TGTGCCAGCAGCACCGAGACAGGGAGAACTGAAGCTTTCTTT.

The rearrangement joins TRBV7-6 to TRBJ2-3; D gene ambiguous. Deletions cut 5 bases from V and 2 bases from J, with 11 bases between. This CDR3 spans 14 amino acids. In germline, CDR1 is SGHVS, CDR2 FNYEAQ. The CDR3 bases are TGTGCCAGCAGCCCGTATCGCTCCACAGATACGCAGTATTTT. This sequence encodes CASSPYRSTDTQYF.

The chain is built from TRBV18 and TRBJ1-6; no firm D call. The germline V gene has CDR1 KGHSH and CDR2 LQKENI. The CDR3 is 18 residues long. Trimming left V 3 bases short and J 0 bases short, with 15 bases between. CDR3 nucleotide sequence: TGTGCCAGCTCACCCTTGGCCTCGGAGAGCTCCTATAATTCACCCCTCCACTTT. Translating gives CASSPLASESSYNSPLHF.

This chain joins TRBV5-1 and TRBJ2-2, with 7 bases fitting TRBD1. The V gene end was trimmed by 1 base and the J gene end by 3 bases; junction bases not matched to a gene: 3. This CDR3 has 15 residues. Germline values: CDR1 SGHRS, CDR2 YFSETQ. CDR3 residues: CASSLPQGDTGELFF. CDR3 DNA: TGCGCCAGCAGCTTGCCCCAGGGGGACACCGGGGAGCTGTTTTTT.

The genes are TRBV5-1 and TRBJ1-1, with TRBD1 matching over 7 bases. Germline lookup yields CDR1 SGHRS and CDR2 YFSETQ. The CDR3 extends over 15 amino acids. V trimming: 4 bases; J trimming: 2 bases; junction bases outside the gene matches: 8. CDR3 loop: CASSLSTGINTEAFF. CDR3 bases: TGCGCCAGCAGCCTCTCGACAGGGATAAACACTGAAGCTTTCTTT.

This chain links TRBV7-8 with TRBJ2-3; D possibly uses TRBD1 or TRBD2 (5 bases each). The V and J ends lost 5 bases and 3 bases respectively, with 12 bases between them. CDR3 length: 14 residues. CDR1 SGHVS and CDR2 FQNEAQ come from the germline V gene. The CDR3 spells CASSPQGTTDTQYF. CDR3 DNA sequence: TGTGCCAGCAGCCCCCAAGGGACGACAGATACGCAGTATTTT.

In its sample, this clone was seen once. The chain is built from TRBV6-1 and TRBJ2-5; TRBD1 matches at 7 bases. The CDR3 consists of 13 residues. J lost 5 bases, V lost 2 bases, and 2 bases had no gene match. The V gene's germline CDR1 is MNHNS and CDR2 SASEGT. CDR3 DNA: TGTGCCAGCAGTGAAAGGGGGCGGGAGACCCAGTACTTC. Translated: CASSERGRETQYF.

The chain links TRBV13 to TRBJ2-1, with D perhaps TRBD1 (6 bases). The CDR3 runs to 15 residues. CDR1 and CDR2 (germline): PRHDT, FYEKMQ (reference sequence). V shed 5 bases and J shed 8 bases, with 19 bases lying between them. This chain's CDR3 is CASSQRQAPRYEQFF. For the CDR3, the DNA is TGTGCCAGCAGCCAACGACAGGCGCCGCGGTATGAGCAGTTCTTC.

Concerning this clone: Compared with germline, one end of the junction differs, possibly owing to a read error. The chain uses TRBV6-5 and TRBJ1-2; D gene uncertain. CDR1 and CDR2 from the germline V gene are MNHEY and SVGAGI. The CDR3 is made up of 12 amino acids. DNA for the CDR3: TGTGCCAGCTGCTTAGACGGGAATCTTACAGCCTTC. Translation: CASCLDGNLTAF.

This clone was observed a single time. The V call is TRBV19, the J call TRBJ1-1; a possible D gene is TRBD1 (6 bases). The CDR3 is 13 residues long. Trimming stripped 10 bases from V and 3 bases from J, with 15 bases between. Germline V gene data show CDR1 as LNHDA and CDR2 as SQIVND (reference sequence). The CDR3 protein is CATSQGRDTEAFF. As DNA, the CDR3 is TGTGCCACCTCACAGGGTCGCGACACTGAAGCTTTCTTT.

Comments on this clone: The sample has other DNA sequences that encode this CDR3 too. The chain employs TRBV2 and TRBJ2-3, with 13 bases that match TRBD2. Per the germline V gene, CDR1 is SNHLY and CDR2 is FYNNEI. V lost 7 bases, J lost 2 bases, and 6 bases stayed unmatched. The CDR3 is 16 amino acids. CDR3 loop: CASTRLAGGSTDTQYF. The CDR3 nucleotides are TGTGCCAGCACCCGACTAGCGGGAGGTTCCACAGATACGCAGTATTTT.

The chain uses TRBV25-1 and TRBJ1-5, with TRBD1 matching 10 bases. This CDR3 is 13 amino acids long. After removal of 4 bases from V and 6 bases from J, the junction contained 0 bases not matched to a gene. The germline CDR1 and CDR2 sequences are MGHDK and SYGVNS. This chain's CDR3 is CASSGTGGQPQHF. CDR3 DNA: TGTGCCAGCAGTGGGACAGGGGGTCAGCCCCAGCATTTT.

This chain joins TRBV5-5 and TRBJ2-7; TRBD1 agrees at 7 bases. The germline V gene has CDR1 SGHKS and CDR2 YYEKEE (reference sequence). The CDR3 contains 14 residues. After removal of 2 bases from V and 2 bases from J, the junction contained 4 bases not matched to a gene. CDR3 DNA: TGTGCCAGCAGCTTCCGGGACAGAGCCTACGAGCAGTACTTC. It specifies CASSFRDRAYEQYF.

Concerning this clone: Other DNA variants within this sample encode the same CDR3. This CDR3 is CASSRLAGDSTDTQYF. In DNA form, the CDR3 reads TGCGCCAGCAGCCGACTAGCGGGGGATAGTACAGATACGCAGTATTTT. This chain joins TRBV4-3 and TRBJ2-3, with TRBD2 matching 12 bases. V was pared by 4 bases and J by 3 bases, with 5 bases of the junction left unmatched. Germline assignment: CDR1 LGHNA and CDR2 YSLEER. The CDR3 is 16 residues long.

CDR3 DNA: TGTGCCACCAGCAGAAATCCCACAACTAATGAAAAACTGTTTTTT. This gives the protein CATSRNPTTNEKLFF. V gene TRBV15 combines with J gene TRBJ1-4; D is uncertain. V lost 2 bases, J lost 0 bases, and 7 bases lay in between. Germline V lookup: CDR1 LNHNV, CDR2 YYDKDF (reference sequence). The CDR3 spans 15 residues.

This chain links TRBV6-6 with TRBJ1-4; a weak D match, TRBD1 (5 bases). Trimming shortened V by 7 bases and J by 7 bases, and 16 bases separated the two germline ends. CDR3 length: 14 residues. Germline CDR1 reads MNHNY; CDR2 reads SVGAGI (reference sequence). The CDR3 sequence: CASTRGRGAEKLFF. The CDR3 DNA reads TGTGCCAGCACCAGAGGGAGGGGAGCTGAAAAACTGTTTTTT.

This clone was recorded a few times. This chain connects TRBV11-3 to TRBJ2-3; D gene uncertain. Germline lookup yields CDR1 SGHNT and CDR2 YENEEA. V lost 0 bases to trimming and J lost 10 bases, with 11 bases between them. CDR3 length: 13 residues. In DNA, the CDR3 is TGTGCCAGCAGCTTAGATTACGGGTCGGCGCAGTATTTT. This encodes CASSLDYGSAQYF.

This chain joins TRBV11-2 and TRBJ1-2; no clear D. CDR3 size: 12 residues. Germline V gene lookup returns CDR1 SGHAT and CDR2 FQNNGV. V dropped 6 bases and J dropped 8 bases, with 13 bases sitting between them. The CDR3 spells CASSQSSVGYTF. DNA of the CDR3: TGTGCCAGCAGTCAAAGTTCGGTCGGCTACACCTTC.

The chain is built from TRBV18 and TRBJ2-6; D remains unclear. The germline V and J ends were trimmed by 0 bases and 9 bases, with 15 bases remaining between them. CDR1 KGHSH and CDR2 LQKENI come from the germline V gene. The CDR3 contains 16 residues. The CDR3 region has the DNA TGTGCCAGCTCACCACCGTCCCCCGCCGTTAACAACGTCCTGACTTTC. It encodes CASSPPSPAVNNVLTF.

The chain carries TRBV19 and TRBJ1-1, with unresolved D. Trimming cost V 7 bases and J 7 bases, with 16 bases left between them. This CDR3 has 13 amino acids. Germline lookup yields CDR1 LNHDA and CDR2 SQIVND (reference sequence). The CDR3: CASTSLLENEAFF. The CDR3 DNA is TGTGCCAGTACCTCTCTCTTGGAGAATGAAGCTTTCTTT.